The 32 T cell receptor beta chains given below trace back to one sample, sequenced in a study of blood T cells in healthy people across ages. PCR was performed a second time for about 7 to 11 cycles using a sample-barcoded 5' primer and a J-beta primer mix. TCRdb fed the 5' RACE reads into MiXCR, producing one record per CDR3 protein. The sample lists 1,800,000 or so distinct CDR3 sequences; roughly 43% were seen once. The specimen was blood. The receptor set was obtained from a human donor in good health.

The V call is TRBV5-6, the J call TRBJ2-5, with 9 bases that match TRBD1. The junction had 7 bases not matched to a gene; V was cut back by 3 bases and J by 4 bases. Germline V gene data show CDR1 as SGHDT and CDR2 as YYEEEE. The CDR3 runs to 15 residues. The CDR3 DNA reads TGTGCCAGCAGCTCCCCGCGACAGGGGGGAGAGACCCAGTACTTC. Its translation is CASSSPRQGGETQYF.

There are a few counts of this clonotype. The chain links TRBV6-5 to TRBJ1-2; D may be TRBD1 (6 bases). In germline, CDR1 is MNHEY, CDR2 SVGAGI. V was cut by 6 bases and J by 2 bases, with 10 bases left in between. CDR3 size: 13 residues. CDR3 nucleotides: TGTGCCAGCAGGAGGACAGAAAACTATGGCTACACCTTC. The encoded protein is CASRRTENYGYTF.

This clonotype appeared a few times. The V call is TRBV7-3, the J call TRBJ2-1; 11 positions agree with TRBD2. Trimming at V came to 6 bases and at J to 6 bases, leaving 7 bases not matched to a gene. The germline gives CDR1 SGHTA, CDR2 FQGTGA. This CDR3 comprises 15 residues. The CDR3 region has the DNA TGTGCCAGCAGTCAGGGACTAGCGGCTCTCAATGAGCAGTTCTTC. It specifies CASSQGLAALNEQFF. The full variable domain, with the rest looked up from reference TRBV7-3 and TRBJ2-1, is GAGVSQTPSNKVTEKGKYVELRCDPISGHTALYWYRQSLGQGPEFLIYFQGTGAADDSGLPNDRFFAVRPEGSVSTLKIQRTERGDSAVYLCASSQGLAALNEQFFGPGTRLTVL.

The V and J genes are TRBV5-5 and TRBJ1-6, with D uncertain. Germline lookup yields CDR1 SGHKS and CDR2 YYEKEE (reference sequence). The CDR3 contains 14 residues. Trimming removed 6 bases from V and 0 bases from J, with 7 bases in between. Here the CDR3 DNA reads TGTGCCAGCATACAGAGCTCCTATAATTCACCCCTCCACTTT. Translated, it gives CASIQSSYNSPLHF.

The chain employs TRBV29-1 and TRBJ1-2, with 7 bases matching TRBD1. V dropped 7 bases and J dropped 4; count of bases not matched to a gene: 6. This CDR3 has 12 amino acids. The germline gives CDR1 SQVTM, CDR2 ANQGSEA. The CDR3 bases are TGCAGCGGGTGGACAGGAGGCTATGGCTACACCTTC. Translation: CSGWTGGYGYTF.

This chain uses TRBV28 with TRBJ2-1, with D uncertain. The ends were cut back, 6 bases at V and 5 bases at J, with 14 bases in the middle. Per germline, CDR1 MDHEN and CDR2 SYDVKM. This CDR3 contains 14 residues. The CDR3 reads CASSPSNANNEQFF. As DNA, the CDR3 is TGTGCCAGCAGCCCCTCTAATGCCAACAATGAGCAGTTCTTC.

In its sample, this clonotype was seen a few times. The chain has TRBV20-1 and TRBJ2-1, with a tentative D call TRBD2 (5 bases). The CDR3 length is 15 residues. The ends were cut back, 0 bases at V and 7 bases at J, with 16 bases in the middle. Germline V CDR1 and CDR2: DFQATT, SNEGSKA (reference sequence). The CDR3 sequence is CSARDPSLGENEQFF. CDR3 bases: TGCAGTGCTAGAGATCCCTCTCTCGGGGAGAATGAGCAGTTCTTC.

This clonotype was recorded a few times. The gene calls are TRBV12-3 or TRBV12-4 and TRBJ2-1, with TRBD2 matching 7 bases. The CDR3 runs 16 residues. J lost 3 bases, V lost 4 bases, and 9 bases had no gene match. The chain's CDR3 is CASSSLAETNYNEQFF. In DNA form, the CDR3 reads TGTGCCAGCAGTTCTCTAGCGGAGACCAACTACAATGAGCAGTTCTTC.

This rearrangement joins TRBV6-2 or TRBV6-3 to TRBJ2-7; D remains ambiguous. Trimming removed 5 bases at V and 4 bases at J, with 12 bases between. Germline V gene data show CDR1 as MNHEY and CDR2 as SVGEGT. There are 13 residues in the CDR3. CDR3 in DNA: TGTGCCAGCAGTCCTGCTTTAAGTTACGAGCAGTACTTC. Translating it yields CASSPALSYEQYF.

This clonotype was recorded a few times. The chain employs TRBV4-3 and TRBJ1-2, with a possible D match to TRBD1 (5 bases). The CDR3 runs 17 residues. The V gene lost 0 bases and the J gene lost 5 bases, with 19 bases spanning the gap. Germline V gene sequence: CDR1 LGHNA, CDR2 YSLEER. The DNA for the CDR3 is TGCGCCAGCAGCCAAGATCAGGTTTCAGCGCAGGGTTATGGCTACACCTTC. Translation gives CASSQDQVSAQGYGYTF.

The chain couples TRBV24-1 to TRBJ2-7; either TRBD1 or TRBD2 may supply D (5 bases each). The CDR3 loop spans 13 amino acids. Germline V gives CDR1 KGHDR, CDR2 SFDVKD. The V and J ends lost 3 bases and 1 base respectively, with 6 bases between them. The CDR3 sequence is CATSDGGSYEQYF. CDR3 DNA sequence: TGTGCCACCAGTGATGGGGGATCCTACGAGCAGTACTTC.

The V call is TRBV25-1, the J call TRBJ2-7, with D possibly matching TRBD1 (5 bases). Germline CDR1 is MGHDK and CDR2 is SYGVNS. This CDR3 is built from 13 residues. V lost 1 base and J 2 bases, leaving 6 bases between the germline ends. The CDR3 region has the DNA TGTGCCAGCAGTGAATTGGGGCCCTACGAGCAGTACTTC. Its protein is CASSELGPYEQYF.

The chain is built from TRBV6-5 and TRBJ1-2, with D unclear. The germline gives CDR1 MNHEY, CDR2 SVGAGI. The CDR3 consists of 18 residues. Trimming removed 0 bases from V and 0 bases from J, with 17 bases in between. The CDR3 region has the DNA TGTGCCAGCAGTTACTCGATGGTTCACGCTACTACTAACTATGGCTACACCTTC. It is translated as CASSYSMVHATTNYGYTF.

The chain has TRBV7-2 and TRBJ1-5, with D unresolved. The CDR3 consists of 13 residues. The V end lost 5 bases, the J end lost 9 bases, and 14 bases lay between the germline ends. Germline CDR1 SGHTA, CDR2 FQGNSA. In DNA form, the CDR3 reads TGTGCCAGCAGCGCGAGGCTGGATTCGCCCCAGCATTTT. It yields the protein CASSARLDSPQHF.

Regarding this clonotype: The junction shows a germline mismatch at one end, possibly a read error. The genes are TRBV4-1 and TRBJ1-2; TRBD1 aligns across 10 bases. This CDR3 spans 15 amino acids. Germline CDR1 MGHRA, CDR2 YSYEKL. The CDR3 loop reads CASNQPGQGLIGYTF. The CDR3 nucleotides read TGCGCCAGCAACCAACCGGGACAGGGGCTTATTGGCTACACCTTC.

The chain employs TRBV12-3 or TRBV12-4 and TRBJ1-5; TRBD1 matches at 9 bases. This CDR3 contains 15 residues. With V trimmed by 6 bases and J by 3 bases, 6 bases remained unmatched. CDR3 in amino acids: CASRPGTGSNQPQHF. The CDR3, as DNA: TGTGCCAGCAGACCCGGGACAGGGTCCAATCAGCCCCAGCATTTT.

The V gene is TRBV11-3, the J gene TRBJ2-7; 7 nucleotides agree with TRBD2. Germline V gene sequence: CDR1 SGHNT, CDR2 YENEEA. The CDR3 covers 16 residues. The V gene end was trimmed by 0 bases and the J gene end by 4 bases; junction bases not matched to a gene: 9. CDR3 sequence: CASSLDSGQGGYEQYF. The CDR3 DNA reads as TGTGCCAGCAGCTTAGACTCCGGTCAGGGAGGGTACGAGCAGTACTTC.

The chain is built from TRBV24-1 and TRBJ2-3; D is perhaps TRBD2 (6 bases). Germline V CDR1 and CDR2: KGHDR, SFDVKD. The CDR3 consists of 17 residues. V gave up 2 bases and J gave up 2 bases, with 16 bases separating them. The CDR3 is CATSDSGSPEDTDTQYF. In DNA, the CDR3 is TGTGCCACCAGTGATTCCGGGAGCCCAGAGGACACAGATACGCAGTATTTT.

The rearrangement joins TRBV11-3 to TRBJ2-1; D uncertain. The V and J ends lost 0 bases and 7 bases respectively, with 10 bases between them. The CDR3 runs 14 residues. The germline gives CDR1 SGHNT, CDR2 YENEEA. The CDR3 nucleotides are TGTGCCAGCAGCTTAGATCTGGTGAAAAATGAGCAGTTCTTC. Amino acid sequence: CASSLDLVKNEQFF.

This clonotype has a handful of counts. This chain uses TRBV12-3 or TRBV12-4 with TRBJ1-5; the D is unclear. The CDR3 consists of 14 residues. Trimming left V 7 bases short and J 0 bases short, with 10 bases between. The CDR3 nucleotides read TGTGCCAGCACCCAAGGAGGTAGCAATCAGCCCCAGCATTTT. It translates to CASTQGGSNQPQHF.

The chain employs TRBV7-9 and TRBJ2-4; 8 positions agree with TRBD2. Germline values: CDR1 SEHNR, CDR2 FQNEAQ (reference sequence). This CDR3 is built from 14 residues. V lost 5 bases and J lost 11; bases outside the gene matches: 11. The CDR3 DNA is TGTGCCAGCAGCCCGGGACTAGTGGGGGCGGTTCAGTACTTC. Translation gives CASSPGLVGAVQYF.

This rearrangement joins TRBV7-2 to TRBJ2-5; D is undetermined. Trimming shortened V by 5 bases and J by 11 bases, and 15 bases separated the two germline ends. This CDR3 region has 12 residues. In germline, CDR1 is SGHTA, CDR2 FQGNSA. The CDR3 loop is CASSPSGLEQYF. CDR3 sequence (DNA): TGTGCCAGCAGCCCGAGTGGTCTGGAGCAGTACTTC.

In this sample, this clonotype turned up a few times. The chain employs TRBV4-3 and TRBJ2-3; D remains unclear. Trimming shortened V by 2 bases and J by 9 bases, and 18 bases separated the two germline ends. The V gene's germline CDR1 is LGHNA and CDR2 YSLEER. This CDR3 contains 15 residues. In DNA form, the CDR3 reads TGCGCCAGCAGCCAAAGGGATGCGTTCAGGAGCACGCAGTATTTT. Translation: CASSQRDAFRSTQYF.

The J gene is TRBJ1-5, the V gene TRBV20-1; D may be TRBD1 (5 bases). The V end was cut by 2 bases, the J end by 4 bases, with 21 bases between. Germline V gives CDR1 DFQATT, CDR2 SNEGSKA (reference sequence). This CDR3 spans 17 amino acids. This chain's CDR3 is CSARPFPVRDENQPQHF. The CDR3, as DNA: TGCAGTGCTAGACCCTTCCCGGTGAGGGACGAAAATCAGCCCCAGCATTTT.

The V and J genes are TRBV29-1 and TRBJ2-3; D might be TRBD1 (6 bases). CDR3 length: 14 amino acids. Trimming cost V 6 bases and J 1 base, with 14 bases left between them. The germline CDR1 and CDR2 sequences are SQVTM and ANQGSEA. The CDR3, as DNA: TGCAGCGTAGCACTGGGGGCCGGCACAGATACGCAGTATTTT. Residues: CSVALGAGTDTQYF.

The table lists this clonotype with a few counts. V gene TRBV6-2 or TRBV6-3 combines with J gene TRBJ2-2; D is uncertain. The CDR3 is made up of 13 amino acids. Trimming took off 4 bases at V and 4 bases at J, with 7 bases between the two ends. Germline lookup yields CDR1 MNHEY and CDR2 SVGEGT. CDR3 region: CASSLPGTGELFF. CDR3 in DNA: TGTGCCAGCAGTTTGCCAGGCACCGGGGAGCTGTTTTTT.

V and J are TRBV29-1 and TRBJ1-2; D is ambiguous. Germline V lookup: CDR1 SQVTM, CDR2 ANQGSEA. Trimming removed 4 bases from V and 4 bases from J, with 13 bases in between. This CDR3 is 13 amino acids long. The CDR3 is CSVVEGQFYGYTF. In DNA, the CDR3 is TGCAGCGTTGTGGAGGGTCAGTTCTATGGCTACACCTTC.

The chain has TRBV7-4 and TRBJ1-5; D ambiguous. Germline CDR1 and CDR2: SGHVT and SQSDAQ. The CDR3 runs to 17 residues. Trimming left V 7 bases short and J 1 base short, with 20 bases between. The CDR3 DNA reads TGTGCCAGCAACTTTAGGATGGGCAGAAAGAGCAATCAGCCCCAGCATTTT. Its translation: CASNFRMGRKSNQPQHF.

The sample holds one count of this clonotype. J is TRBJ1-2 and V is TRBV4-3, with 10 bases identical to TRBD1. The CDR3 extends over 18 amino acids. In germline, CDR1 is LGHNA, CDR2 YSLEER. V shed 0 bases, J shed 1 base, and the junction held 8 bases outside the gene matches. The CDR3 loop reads CASSQEKTGGLGNYGYTF. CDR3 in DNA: TGCGCCAGCAGCCAAGAAAAGACAGGGGGCTTGGGTAACTATGGCTACACCTTC.

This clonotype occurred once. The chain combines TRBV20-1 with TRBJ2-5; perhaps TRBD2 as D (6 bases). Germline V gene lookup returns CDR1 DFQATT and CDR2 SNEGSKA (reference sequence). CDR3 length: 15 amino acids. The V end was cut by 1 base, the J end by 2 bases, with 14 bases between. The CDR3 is CSARGQGLTQETQYF. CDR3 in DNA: TGCAGTGCTAGAGGTCAGGGACTCACTCAAGAGACCCAGTACTTC.

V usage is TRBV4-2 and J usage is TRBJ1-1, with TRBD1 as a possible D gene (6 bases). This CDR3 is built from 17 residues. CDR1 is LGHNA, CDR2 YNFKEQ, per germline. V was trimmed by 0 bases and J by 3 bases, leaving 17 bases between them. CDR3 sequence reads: CASSQDGPGGAYTEAFF. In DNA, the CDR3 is TGTGCCAGCAGCCAAGATGGGCCGGGGGGCGCGTACACTGAAGCTTTCTTT.

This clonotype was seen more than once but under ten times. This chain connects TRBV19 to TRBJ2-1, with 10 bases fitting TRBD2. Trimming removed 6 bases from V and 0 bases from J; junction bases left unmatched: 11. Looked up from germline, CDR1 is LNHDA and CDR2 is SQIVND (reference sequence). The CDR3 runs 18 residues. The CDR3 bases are TGTGCCAGTAGCCGATCTAGCGGGGGACGGAGCTCCTACAATGAGCAGTTCTTC. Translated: CASSRSSGGRSSYNEQFF.